This T cell receptor beta chain was captured by sequencing in a study of T cells in Graves' hyperthyroidism and ophthalmopathy. RNA transcripts gave rise to amplified TCR beta CDR3 regions. First-round RT-PCR targeting the TCR CDR3 was performed with the HTBI primer set. TCRdb independently ran MiXCR on the multiplex PCR reads; one entry per CDR3 protein. The sample shows about 560,000 distinct CDR3 sequences, 16% of them seen only once. Uncontrolled infection, other autoimmune disease, pregnancy or lactation disqualified patients from enrolment. Each diagnosis was grounded in clinical symptoms, serum thyroxine and TRAb, thyroid ultrasound, and orbital computed tomography. General study results and limits: For ophthalmopathy, model prediction preceded onset by a median roughly 6.3 months.

CDR1 is SGHRS and CDR2 is YFSETQ in the germline V gene. The CDR3 consists of 16 residues. In regard to this clonotype: Antigen unknown. Relative to the germline gene, one junction end is altered; a read error may explain this.

This TCR came from a woman aged 18-30 years with Graves' hyperthyroidism. Specimen: blood. The J gene is TRBJ2-7, the V gene TRBV5-1; the match to TRBD2 covers 12 bases. The DNA for the CDR3 is TGTGCCAGCAGCGTAACTAGCGGGAGGAATCCCTACGAGCAGTACTTC. Amino acid sequence: CASSVTSGRNPYEQYF.